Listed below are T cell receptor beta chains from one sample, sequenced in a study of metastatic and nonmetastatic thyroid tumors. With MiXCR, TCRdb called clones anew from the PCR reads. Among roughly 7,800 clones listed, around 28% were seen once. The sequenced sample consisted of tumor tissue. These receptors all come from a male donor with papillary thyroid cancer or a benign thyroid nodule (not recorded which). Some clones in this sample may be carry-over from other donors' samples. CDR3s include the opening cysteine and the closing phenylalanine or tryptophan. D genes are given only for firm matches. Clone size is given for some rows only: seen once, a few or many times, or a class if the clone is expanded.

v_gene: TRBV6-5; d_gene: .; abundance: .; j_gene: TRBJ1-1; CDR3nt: TGTGCCAGCAGTTACTCAATGACAGGTAGGAACGGAGCTTTCTTT; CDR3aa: CASSYSMTGRNGAFF
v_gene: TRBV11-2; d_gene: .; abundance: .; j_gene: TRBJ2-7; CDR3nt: TGTGCCAGCAGCCTCGCCGTCGGGGACGGAACCTACGAGCAGTACTTC; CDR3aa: CASSLAVGDGTYEQYF
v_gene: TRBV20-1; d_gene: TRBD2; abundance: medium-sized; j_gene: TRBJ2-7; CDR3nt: TGCAGTGCTACAGGGACTAGCGGGAGGAGACGGAACGAGCAGTACTTC; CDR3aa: CSATGTSGRRRNEQYF
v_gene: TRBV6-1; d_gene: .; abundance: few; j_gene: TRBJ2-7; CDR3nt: TGTGCCAGCAGAGAGACCCCAACAGGGTCAGCCTACGAGCAGTACTTC; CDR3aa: CASRETPTGSAYEQYF
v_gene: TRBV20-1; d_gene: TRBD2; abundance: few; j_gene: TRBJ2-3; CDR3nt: TGCAGTGCTAGCCCCCGACTAGCGGAGGACACAGATACGCAGTATTTT; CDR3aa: CSASPRLAEDTDTQYF
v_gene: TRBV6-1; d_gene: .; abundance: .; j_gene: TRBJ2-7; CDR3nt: TGTGCCAGCAACGAAAGGACCCTAGCAGGGGAGCAGTACTTC; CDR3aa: CASNERTLAGEQYF
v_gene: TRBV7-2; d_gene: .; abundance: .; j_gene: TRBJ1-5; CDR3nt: TGTGCCAGCAGCTTGAATGCAGGCCAGCCCCAGCATTTT; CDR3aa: CASSLNAGQPQHF
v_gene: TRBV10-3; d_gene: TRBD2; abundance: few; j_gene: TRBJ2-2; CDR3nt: TGTGCCATCAAGCAGCGGGAGGGCGGGGAGCTGTTTTTT; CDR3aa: CAIKQREGGELFF
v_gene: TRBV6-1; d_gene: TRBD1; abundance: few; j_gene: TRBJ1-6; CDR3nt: TGTGCCAGCAGTTCTACTACGACAGGGGGTAGGGATTCACCCCTCCACTTT; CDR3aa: CASSSTTTGGRDSPLHF
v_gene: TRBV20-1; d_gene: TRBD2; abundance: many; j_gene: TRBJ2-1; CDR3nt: TGCAGTGCTAGTCGAGCGGGACCCTACAATGAGCAGTTCTTC; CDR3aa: CSASRAGPYNEQFF
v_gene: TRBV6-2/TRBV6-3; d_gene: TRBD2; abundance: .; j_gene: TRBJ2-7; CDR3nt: TGTGCCAGCAGTTACTCGAACCCCCTAGCGGGAGGGCTCTGGGACGAGCAGTACTTC; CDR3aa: CASSYSNPLAGGLWDEQYF
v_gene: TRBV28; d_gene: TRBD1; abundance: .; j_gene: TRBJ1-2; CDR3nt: TGTGCCAGCAGTTCCTCCAGACTACGGACAGGATACTATGGCTACACCTTC; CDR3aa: CASSSSRLRTGYYGYTF
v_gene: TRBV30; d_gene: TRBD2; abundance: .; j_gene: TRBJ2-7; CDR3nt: TGTGCCTGGAATCCGGGACTAGCGGGGGGCCGCGCCTACGAGCAGTACTTC; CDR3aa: CAWNPGLAGGRAYEQYF